One sample yielded the 27 T cell receptor beta chains listed below, sequenced in a study of cytomegalovirus exposure and HLA in healthy donors. The PCR used 60 Vbeta and 13 Jbeta primers. Here immunoSEQ multiplex PCR was the method, and the copy in TCRdb shows in-frame clones only, minus some. Of under 110,000 clones listed, about 75% were seen once; the top ten hold 2% to 3%. The material sequenced was PBMCs. The source of these receptors is a man aged 40-55 years in good health and CMV-seronegative.

The chain combines TRBV11-3 with TRBJ2-2, with TRBD1 as a possible D gene (6 bases). V lost 5 bases and J lost 4, with 14 bases in between. CDR3 length: 15 residues. Germline lookup yields CDR1 SGHNT and CDR2 YENEEA. Here the CDR3 reads CASSQDHRVTGELFF. The CDR3 coding sequence is TGTGCCAGCAGCCAAGATCACAGGGTCACCGGGGAGCTGTTTTTT.

J is TRBJ1-2 and V is TRBV5-4, with D maybe TRBD1 (5 bases). CDR1 SGHNT and CDR2 YYREEE come from the germline V gene (reference sequence). The CDR3 extends over 16 amino acids. V lost 0 bases, J lost 8 bases, and 20 bases lay in between. CDR3 loop: CASSLDSDSSIVGYTF. In nucleotides, the CDR3 is TGTGCCAGCAGCTTGGATTCCGACAGTTCTATTGTAGGCTACACCTTC.

There are a few counts of this clone. This chain connects TRBV9 to TRBJ1-1; 9 bases map to TRBD1. V shed 0 bases and J 6 bases; nucleotides not matched to a gene: 0. Germline assignment: CDR1 SGDLS and CDR2 YYNGEE. The CDR3 loop spans 13 amino acids. The CDR3 coding sequence is TGTGCCAGCAGCGTAGGGGACAGGGCTGAAGCTTTCTTT. Its translation: CASSVGDRAEAFF.

The J gene is TRBJ2-3, the V gene TRBV6-1; perhaps TRBD2 as D (6 bases). CDR1 is MNHNS and CDR2 is SASEGT in the germline V gene. Trimming pared 3 bases from V and 7 bases from J, leaving 11 bases between. The CDR3 sequence is 13 residues long. The CDR3 here is CASSEVGLHTQYF. CDR3 bases: TGTGCCAGCAGTGAGGTGGGACTCCATACGCAGTATTTT.

The chain recombines TRBV7-9 with TRBJ2-7; 7 bases align to TRBD2. The germline V gene has CDR1 SEHNR and CDR2 FQNEAQ (reference sequence). This CDR3 contains 13 residues. Germline trimming cut 5 bases from V and 7 bases from J; bases unmatched to any gene: 8. The CDR3 here is CASSGGLTEEQYF. CDR3 nucleotides: TGTGCCAGCAGCGGGGGACTAACCGAGGAGCAGTACTTC.

The chain has TRBV4-1 and TRBJ2-3, with 12 bases that match TRBD2. J lost 1 base, V lost 2 bases, and 4 bases had no gene match. The CDR3 sequence is 17 residues long. CDR1 and CDR2 from the germline V gene are MGHRA and YSYEKL. DNA of the CDR3: TGCGCCAGCAGCCAATCTAGCGGGGGGGGAGGCACAGATACGCAGTATTTT. Its protein product is CASSQSSGGGGTDTQYF.

This sequence joins TRBV29-1 and TRBJ2-5; D is perhaps TRBD2 (6 bases). The germline gives CDR1 SQVTM, CDR2 ANQGSEA. This CDR3 spans 12 amino acids. V was clipped by 4 bases and J by 0 bases, with 6 bases between them. CDR3 region: CSVGDYQETQYF. The CDR3 nucleotides read TGCAGCGTTGGGGACTACCAAGAGACCCAGTACTTC.

The genes are TRBV9 and TRBJ1-1; 8 positions match TRBD1. Germline V lookup: CDR1 SGDLS, CDR2 YYNGEE. Losses at the gene ends were 4 bases for V and 4 bases for J; bases not matched to a gene: 6. CDR3 length: 14 amino acids. In nucleotides, the CDR3 is TGTGCCAGCAGCAAGGGACAGGTGGCCACTGAAGCTTTCTTT. Translated: CASSKGQVATEAFF.

The chain combines TRBV9 with TRBJ2-3; TRBD2 aligns across 10 bases. V was pared by 0 bases and J by 3 bases, with 4 bases of the junction left unmatched. The germline V gene encodes CDR1 SGDLS and CDR2 YYNGEE. The CDR3 is 16 residues long. The CDR3 here is CASSVESGGATDTQYF. Here the CDR3 DNA reads TGTGCCAGCAGCGTAGAAAGCGGGGGGGCGACAGATACGCAGTATTTT.

This chain uses TRBV19 with TRBJ2-5, with a weak D call TRBD2 (5 bases). The V end lost 2 bases, the J end lost 5 bases, and 9 bases lay between the germline ends. Germline lookup yields CDR1 LNHDA and CDR2 SQIVND (reference sequence). The CDR3 length is 13 residues. In DNA form, the CDR3 reads TGTGCCAGTAGTATACGGGGTGGCGAGACCCAGTACTTC. Translated: CASSIRGGETQYF.

This clone was counted a few times. The V gene is TRBV7-9, the J gene TRBJ1-3; 7 bases fit TRBD1. Germline loops: CDR1 SEHNR, CDR2 FQNEAQ (reference sequence). Unmatched junction bases numbered 17, after V lost 5 bases and J lost 4 bases. The CDR3 is 18 amino acids. The chain's CDR3 is CASSGTGAMPLWGNTIYF. The CDR3 DNA reads TGTGCCAGCAGCGGAACAGGGGCTATGCCTCTATGGGGAAACACCATATATTTT. Using reference TRBV7-9 and TRBJ1-3 for the parts outside the CDR3, the full variable domain is DTGVSQNPRHKITKRGQNVTFRCDPISEHNRLYWYRQTLGQGPEFLTYFQNEAQLEKSRLLSDRFSAERPKGSFSTLEIQRTEQGDSAMYLCASSGTGAMPLWGNTIYFGEGSWLTVV.

CDR3 loop: CASSEGQLEAKAFF. The CDR3 DNA reads as TGTGCCAGCAGCGAGGGACAGCTAGAGGCGAAAGCTTTCTTT. The V and J genes are TRBV9 and TRBJ1-1; 7 bases fit TRBD1. Germline loops: CDR1 SGDLS, CDR2 YYNGEE. The V gene end was trimmed by 3 bases and the J gene end by 9 bases; junction bases not matched to a gene: 11. The CDR3 sequence is 14 residues long.

This clone came up a few times. CDR3 in amino acids: CASSRGGVVYEQYF. As DNA, the CDR3 is TGTGCCAGCAGCCGTGGGGGGGTAGTCTACGAGCAGTACTTC. The genes are TRBV7-9 and TRBJ2-7; 7 bases fit TRBD2. Germline CDR1 SEHNR, CDR2 FQNEAQ (reference sequence). After removal of 5 bases from V and 3 bases from J, the junction contained 7 bases not matched to a gene. This CDR3 is 14 amino acids long. Together with reference TRBV7-9 and TRBJ2-7, the CDR3 gives the full variable domain: DTGVSQNPRHKITKRGQNVTFRCDPISEHNRLYWYRQTLGQGPEFLTYFQNEAQLEKSRLLSDRFSAERPKGSFSTLEIQRTEQGDSAMYLCASSRGGVVYEQYFGPGTRLTVT.

The rearrangement uses TRBV6-6 and TRBJ1-6, with a tentative D call TRBD1 (5 bases). Germline CDR1 is MNHNY and CDR2 is SVGAGI (reference sequence). Trimming left V 6 bases short and J 1 base short, with 7 bases between. This CDR3 has 14 residues. CDR3 sequence (DNA): TGTGCCAGCAGGGGGGGATCCTATAATTCACCCCTCCACTTT. Translated, it gives CASRGGSYNSPLHF.

This chain uses TRBV5-1 with TRBJ1-2; 7 bases align to TRBD1. V dropped 4 bases and J dropped 0; count of bases not matched to a gene: 9. CDR3 length: 16 amino acids. Germline CDR1 SGHRS, CDR2 YFSETQ. The CDR3 nucleotides are TGCGCCAGCAGCAACCGACAGGGAGGAACTAACTATGGCTACACCTTC. It encodes CASSNRQGGTNYGYTF.

A few counts support this clone. The rearrangement uses TRBV6-1 and TRBJ2-7, with 7 bases that match TRBD2. There are 13 residues in the CDR3. Germline V gene lookup returns CDR1 MNHNS and CDR2 SASEGT. The V segment lost 5 bases and the J segment 3 bases; nucleotides outside the gene matches: 4. As DNA, the CDR3 is TGTGCCAGCAGTAACGAGCGGGGCTACGAGCAGTACTTC. This gives the protein CASSNERGYEQYF.

The chain uses TRBV6-1 and TRBJ2-5; D is ambiguous. The DNA end favors TRBJ2-7, so the J call may be wrong. CDR3 length equals 14 residues. The germline V gene has CDR1 MNHNS and CDR2 SASEGT. DNA of the CDR3: TGTGCCAGCAGTGAAGCGTGGGCAGCTTACGAGCAGTACTTC. It specifies CASSEAWAAYEQYF.

The chain has TRBV7-7 and TRBJ2-5; the D gene is possibly TRBD1 (6 bases). The V and J ends lost 1 base and 2 bases respectively, with 11 bases between them. Germline V gene lookup returns CDR1 SSHAT and CDR2 FNYEAQ (reference sequence). The CDR3 loop spans 15 amino acids. DNA for the CDR3: TGTGCCAGCAGCTTAGAGGGGGTGGGACAAGAGACCCAGTACTTC. Its protein is CASSLEGVGQETQYF.

This sequence joins TRBV7-9 and TRBJ1-5; maybe TRBD1 (5 bases). Between the trimmed V and J ends, which lost 1 base and 0 bases, there was a span of 10 bases. The germline V gene encodes CDR1 SEHNR and CDR2 FQNEAQ (reference sequence). The CDR3 is 16 residues long. DNA of the CDR3: TGTGCCAGCAGCTTAGGGGGCGGCCGTAGCAATCAGCCCCAGCATTTT. It yields the protein CASSLGGGRSNQPQHF.

CDR3: CASSRTGGYEQYF. The CDR3 DNA follows: TGTGCCAGCAGCAGGACAGGGGGGTACGAGCAGTACTTC. The chain couples TRBV7-9 to TRBJ2-7; TRBD1 matches at 10 bases. There are 13 residues in the CDR3. V lost 5 bases and J lost 4; bases outside the gene matches: 2. Germline loops: CDR1 SEHNR, CDR2 FQNEAQ (reference sequence).

The J gene is TRBJ2-7, the V gene TRBV5-1, with D possibly matching TRBD2 (7 bases). Deletions cut 7 bases from V and 5 bases from J, with 16 bases between. The germline gives CDR1 SGHRS, CDR2 YFSETQ. The CDR3 has 13 residues. The CDR3 DNA is TGCGCCAGCGGAGGAGGGGGGGCCCACGAGCAGTACTTC. The encoded protein is CASGGGGAHEQYF.

The chain combines TRBV19 with TRBJ1-3; D is unclear. The germline V and J ends were trimmed by 4 bases and 0 bases, with 10 bases remaining between them. Germline V gene sequence: CDR1 LNHDA, CDR2 SQIVND (reference sequence). This CDR3 has 15 amino acids. CDR3 in amino acids: CASSTQLTSGNTIYF. The DNA of the CDR3 is TGTGCCAGTAGTACACAGCTAACCTCTGGAAACACCATATATTTT.

The chain combines TRBV6-1 with TRBJ2-5; 9 bases fit TRBD2. J lost 0 bases, V lost 0 bases, and 8 bases had no gene match. The CDR3 contains 18 residues. CDR1 is MNHNS, CDR2 SASEGT, per germline. The CDR3 protein is CASSEAVLASGDQETQYF. The CDR3 DNA sequence: TGTGCCAGCAGTGAAGCGGTACTGGCTAGCGGGGACCAAGAGACCCAGTACTTC.

This clone has more than one count but fewer than ten. The rearrangement uses TRBV6-1 and TRBJ2-7; TRBD1 aligns across 8 bases. This CDR3 is built from 17 residues. V lost 0 bases to trimming and J lost 5 bases; unmatched junction nucleotides: 12. Germline assignment: CDR1 MNHNS and CDR2 SASEGT. CDR3 region: CASSEAVWTGNLDEQYF. The CDR3 bases are TGTGCCAGCAGTGAAGCGGTTTGGACAGGGAATCTCGACGAGCAGTACTTC.

Only a few counts were recorded for this clone. J is TRBJ2-7 and V is TRBV2; D is possibly TRBD1 (5 bases). CDR1 is SNHLY and CDR2 is FYNNEI in the germline V gene. There are 14 residues in the CDR3. V shed 4 bases and J shed 1 base, with 11 bases lying between them. The chain's CDR3 is CASSVTRESYEQYF. The CDR3, as DNA: TGTGCCAGCAGTGTCACCAGGGAATCCTACGAGCAGTACTTC.

This chain links TRBV7-9 with TRBJ1-2; D unclear. With 5 bases removed from V and 2 bases from J, the gap between germline ends came to 9 bases. Germline V CDR1 and CDR2: SEHNR, FQNEAQ (reference sequence). CDR3 length equals 13 residues. The CDR3 spells CASSKGLNYGYTF. CDR3 nucleotide sequence: TGTGCCAGCAGCAAAGGACTCAACTATGGCTACACCTTC.

This clone showed up just a few times. Other nucleotide sequences in the sample specify the same CDR3. V usage is TRBV5-1 and J usage is TRBJ2-7, with 7 bases identical to TRBD1. Germline assignment: CDR1 SGHRS and CDR2 YFSETQ. V trimming: 0 bases; J trimming: 3 bases; junction bases outside the gene matches: 3. The CDR3 spans 14 residues. The CDR3 loop reads CASSLGDRDYEQYF. CDR3 bases: TGCGCCAGCAGCTTGGGAGACAGGGACTACGAGCAGTACTTC.